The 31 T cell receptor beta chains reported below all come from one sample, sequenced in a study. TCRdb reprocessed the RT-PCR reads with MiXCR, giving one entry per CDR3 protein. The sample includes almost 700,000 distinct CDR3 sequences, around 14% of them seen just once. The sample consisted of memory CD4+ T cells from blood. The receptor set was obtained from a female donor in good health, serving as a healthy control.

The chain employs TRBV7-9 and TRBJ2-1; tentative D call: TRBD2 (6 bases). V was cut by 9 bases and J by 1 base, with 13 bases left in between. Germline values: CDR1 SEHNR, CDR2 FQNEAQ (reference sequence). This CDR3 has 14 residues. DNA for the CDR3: TGTGCCAGTCTACAGGAGGGTTCCTACAATGAGCAGTTCTTC. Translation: CASLQEGSYNEQFF.

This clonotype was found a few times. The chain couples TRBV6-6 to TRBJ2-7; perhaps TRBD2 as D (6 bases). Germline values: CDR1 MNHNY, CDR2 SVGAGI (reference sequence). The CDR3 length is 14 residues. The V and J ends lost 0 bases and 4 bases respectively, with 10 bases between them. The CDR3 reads CASSYSIGGYEQYF. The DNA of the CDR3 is TGTGCCAGCAGTTACTCGATCGGGGGTTACGAGCAGTACTTC.

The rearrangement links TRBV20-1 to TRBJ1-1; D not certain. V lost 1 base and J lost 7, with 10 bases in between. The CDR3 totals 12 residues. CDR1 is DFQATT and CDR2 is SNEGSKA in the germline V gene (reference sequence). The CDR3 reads CSARGPTFEAFF. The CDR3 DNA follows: TGCAGTGCTAGAGGACCCACCTTTGAAGCTTTCTTT.

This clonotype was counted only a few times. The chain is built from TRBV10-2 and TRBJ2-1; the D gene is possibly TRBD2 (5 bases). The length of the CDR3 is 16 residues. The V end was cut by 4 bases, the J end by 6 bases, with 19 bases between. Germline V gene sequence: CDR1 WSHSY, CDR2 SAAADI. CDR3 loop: CASSGGERAYINEQFF. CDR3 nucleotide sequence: TGCGCCAGCAGTGGGGGAGAGAGGGCCTACATCAATGAGCAGTTCTTC.

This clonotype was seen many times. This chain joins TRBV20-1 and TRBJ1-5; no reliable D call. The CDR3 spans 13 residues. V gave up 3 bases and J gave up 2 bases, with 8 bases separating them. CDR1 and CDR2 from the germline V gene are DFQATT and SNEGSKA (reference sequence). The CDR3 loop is CSARGIGNQPQHF. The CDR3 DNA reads TGCAGTGCTAGGGGTATTGGCAATCAGCCCCAGCATTTT.

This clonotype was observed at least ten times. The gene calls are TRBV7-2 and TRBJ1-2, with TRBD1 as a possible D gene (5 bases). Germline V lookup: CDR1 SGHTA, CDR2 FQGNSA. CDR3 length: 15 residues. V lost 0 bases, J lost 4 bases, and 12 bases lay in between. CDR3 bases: TGTGCCAGCAGCTTAGCCGGGGCAGACCTCTATGGCTACACCTTC. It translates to CASSLAGADLYGYTF.

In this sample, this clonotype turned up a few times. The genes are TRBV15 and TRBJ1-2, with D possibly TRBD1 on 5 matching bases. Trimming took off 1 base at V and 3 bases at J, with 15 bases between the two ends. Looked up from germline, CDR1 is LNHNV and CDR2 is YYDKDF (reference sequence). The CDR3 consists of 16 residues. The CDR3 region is CATSRAVGAGHYGYTF. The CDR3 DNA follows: TGTGCCACCAGCAGAGCCGTCGGGGCAGGTCACTATGGCTACACCTTC.

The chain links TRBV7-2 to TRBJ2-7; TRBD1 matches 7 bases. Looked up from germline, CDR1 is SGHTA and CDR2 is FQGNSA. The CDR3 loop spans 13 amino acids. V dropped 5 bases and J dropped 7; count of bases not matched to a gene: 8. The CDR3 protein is CASSQGQFQEQYF. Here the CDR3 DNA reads TGTGCCAGCAGCCAGGGACAGTTTCAAGAGCAGTACTTC.

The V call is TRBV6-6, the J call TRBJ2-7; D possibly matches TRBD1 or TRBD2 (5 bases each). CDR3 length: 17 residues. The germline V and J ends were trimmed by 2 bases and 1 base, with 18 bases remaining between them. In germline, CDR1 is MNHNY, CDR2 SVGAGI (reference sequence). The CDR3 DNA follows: TGTGCCAGCAGTTACAAGGCTCCGGGGCCCCCTTCCTACGAGCAGTACTTC. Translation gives CASSYKAPGPPSYEQYF.

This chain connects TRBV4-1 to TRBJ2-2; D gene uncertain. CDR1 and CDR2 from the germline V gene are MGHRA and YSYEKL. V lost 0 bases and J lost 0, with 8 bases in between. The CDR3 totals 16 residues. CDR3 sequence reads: CASSQDVGPNTGELFF. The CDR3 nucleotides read TGCGCCAGCAGCCAAGACGTCGGCCCGAACACCGGGGAGCTGTTTTTT.

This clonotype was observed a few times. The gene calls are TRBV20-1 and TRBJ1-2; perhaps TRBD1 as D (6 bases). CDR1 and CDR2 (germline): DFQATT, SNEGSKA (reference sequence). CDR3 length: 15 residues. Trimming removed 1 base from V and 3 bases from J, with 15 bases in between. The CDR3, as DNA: TGCAGTGCTAGAGGTCCGGGACATCGTCACTATGGCTACACCTTC. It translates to CSARGPGHRHYGYTF.

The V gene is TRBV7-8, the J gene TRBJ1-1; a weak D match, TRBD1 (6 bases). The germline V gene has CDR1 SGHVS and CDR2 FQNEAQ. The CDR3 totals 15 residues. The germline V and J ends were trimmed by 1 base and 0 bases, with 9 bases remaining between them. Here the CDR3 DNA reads TGTGCCAGCAGCTTAGGTAGGACAGTGAACACTGAAGCTTTCTTT. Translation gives CASSLGRTVNTEAFF.

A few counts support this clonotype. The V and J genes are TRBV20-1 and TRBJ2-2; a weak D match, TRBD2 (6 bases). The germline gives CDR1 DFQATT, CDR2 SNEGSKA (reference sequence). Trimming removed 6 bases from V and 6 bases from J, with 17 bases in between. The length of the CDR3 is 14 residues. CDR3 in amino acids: CSAEGLPKPGELFF. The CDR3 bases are TGCAGTGCCGAGGGACTTCCCAAACCCGGGGAGCTGTTTTTT.

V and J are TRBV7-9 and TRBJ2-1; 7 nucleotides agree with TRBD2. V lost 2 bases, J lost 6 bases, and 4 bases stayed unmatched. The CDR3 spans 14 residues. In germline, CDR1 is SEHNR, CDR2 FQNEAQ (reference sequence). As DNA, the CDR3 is TGTGCCAGCAGCTTACTAGCGGTAACCAATGAGCAGTTCTTC. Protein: CASSLLAVTNEQFF.

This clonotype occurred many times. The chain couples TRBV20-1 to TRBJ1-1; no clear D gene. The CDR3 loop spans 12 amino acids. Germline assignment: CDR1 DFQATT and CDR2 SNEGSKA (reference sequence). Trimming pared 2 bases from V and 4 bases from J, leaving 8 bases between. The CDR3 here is CSARSGSTEAFF. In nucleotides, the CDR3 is TGCAGTGCTAGATCAGGCAGCACTGAAGCTTTCTTT.

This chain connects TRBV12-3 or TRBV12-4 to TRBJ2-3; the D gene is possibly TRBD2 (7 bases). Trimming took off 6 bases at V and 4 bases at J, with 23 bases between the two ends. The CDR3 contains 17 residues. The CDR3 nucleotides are TGTGCCAGCAGCCCGGGGGCTCGCGGGAGTGGTTCAGATACGCAGTATTTT. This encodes CASSPGARGSGSDTQYF.

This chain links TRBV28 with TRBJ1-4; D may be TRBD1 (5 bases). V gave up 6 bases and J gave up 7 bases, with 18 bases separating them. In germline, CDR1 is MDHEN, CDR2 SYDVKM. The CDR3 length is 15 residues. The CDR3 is CASRPWGGGGEKLFF. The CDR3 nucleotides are TGTGCCAGCAGACCCTGGGGGGGAGGAGGTGAAAAACTGTTTTTT.

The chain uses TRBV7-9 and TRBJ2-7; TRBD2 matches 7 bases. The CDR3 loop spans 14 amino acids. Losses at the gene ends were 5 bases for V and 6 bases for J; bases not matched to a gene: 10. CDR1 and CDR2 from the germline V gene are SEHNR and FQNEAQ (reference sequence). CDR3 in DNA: TGTGCCAGCAGCCCGGGTTGGCGGGGGACCGAGCAGTACTTC. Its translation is CASSPGWRGTEQYF.

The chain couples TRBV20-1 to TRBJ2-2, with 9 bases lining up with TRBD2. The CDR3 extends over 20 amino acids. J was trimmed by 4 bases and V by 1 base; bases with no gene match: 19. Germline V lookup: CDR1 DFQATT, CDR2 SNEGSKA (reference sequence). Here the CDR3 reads CSARVWRTSDSTRGTGELFF. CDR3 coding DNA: TGCAGTGCTAGAGTCTGGAGGACTAGCGATTCAACACGAGGCACCGGGGAGCTGTTTTTT.

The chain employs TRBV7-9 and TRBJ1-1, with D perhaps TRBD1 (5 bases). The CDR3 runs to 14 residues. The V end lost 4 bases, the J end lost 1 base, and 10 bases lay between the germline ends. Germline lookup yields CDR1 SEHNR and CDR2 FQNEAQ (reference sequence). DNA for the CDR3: TGTGCCAGCAGCTCGGACACTACGAACACTGAAGCTTTCTTT. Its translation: CASSSDTTNTEAFF.

In DNA form, the CDR3 reads TGCAGCGTTTCCCAGGGAGTGGGATCTGAAGCTTTCTTT. This gives the protein CSVSQGVGSEAFF. The V and J genes are TRBV29-1 and TRBJ1-1, with a weak D call TRBD1 (5 bases). CDR1 SQVTM and CDR2 ANQGSEA come from the germline V gene. The CDR3 covers 13 residues. The V and J ends lost 5 bases and 6 bases respectively, with 16 bases between them.

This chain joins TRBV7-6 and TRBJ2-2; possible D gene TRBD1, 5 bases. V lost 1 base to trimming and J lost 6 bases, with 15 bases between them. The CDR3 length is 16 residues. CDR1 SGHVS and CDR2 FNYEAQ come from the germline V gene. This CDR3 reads CASSLESPRAPGELFF. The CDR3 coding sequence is TGTGCCAGCAGCTTAGAGAGTCCCAGGGCCCCCGGGGAGCTGTTTTTT.

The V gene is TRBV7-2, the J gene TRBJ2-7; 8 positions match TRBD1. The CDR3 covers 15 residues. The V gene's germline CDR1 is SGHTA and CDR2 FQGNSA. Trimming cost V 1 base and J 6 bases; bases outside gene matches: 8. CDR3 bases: TGTGCCAGCAGCTTAGGTCGGGCAGGGGGCGCCGAGCAGTACTTC. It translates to CASSLGRAGGAEQYF.

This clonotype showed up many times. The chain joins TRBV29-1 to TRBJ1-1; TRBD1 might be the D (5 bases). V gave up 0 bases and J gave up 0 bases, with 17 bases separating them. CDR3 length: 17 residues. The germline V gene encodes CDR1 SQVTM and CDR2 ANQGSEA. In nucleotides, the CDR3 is TGCAGCGTTGAAGATCCGGGCCAGGGAAAGATGAACACTGAAGCTTTCTTT. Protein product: CSVEDPGQGKMNTEAFF.

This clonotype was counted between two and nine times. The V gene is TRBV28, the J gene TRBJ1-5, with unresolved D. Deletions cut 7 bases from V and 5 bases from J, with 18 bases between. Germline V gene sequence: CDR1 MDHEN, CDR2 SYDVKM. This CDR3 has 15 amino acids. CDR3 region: CASTPVGRIYQPQHF. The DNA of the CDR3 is TGTGCCAGCACCCCGGTGGGTAGGATCTATCAGCCCCAGCATTTT.

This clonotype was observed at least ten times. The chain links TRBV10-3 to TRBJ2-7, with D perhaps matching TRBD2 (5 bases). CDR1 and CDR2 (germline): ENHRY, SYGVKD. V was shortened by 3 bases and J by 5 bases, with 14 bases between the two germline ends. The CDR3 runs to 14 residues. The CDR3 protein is CAISDYRGSHEQYF. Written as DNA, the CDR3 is TGTGCCATCAGTGACTATAGAGGGTCCCACGAGCAGTACTTC.

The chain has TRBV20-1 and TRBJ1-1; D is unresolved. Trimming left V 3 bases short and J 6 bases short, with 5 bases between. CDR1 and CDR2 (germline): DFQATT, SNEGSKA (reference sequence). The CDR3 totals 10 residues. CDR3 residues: CSASHAEAFF. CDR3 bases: TGCAGTGCTAGTCACGCTGAAGCTTTCTTT.

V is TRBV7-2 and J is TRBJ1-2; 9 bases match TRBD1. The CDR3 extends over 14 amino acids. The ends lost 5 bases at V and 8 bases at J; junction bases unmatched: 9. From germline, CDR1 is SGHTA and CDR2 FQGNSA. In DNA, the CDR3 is TGTGCCAGCAGCCCTCAGACAGGGGGTGACGGCTACACCTTC. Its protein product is CASSPQTGGDGYTF.

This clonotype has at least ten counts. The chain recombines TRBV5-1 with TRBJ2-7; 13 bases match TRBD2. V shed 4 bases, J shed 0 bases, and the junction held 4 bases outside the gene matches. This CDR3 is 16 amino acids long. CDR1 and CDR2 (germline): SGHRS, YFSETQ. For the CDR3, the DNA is TGCGCCAGCAGCCTCGGACTAGCGGGGGTCTCCTACGAGCAGTACTTC. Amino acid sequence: CASSLGLAGVSYEQYF.

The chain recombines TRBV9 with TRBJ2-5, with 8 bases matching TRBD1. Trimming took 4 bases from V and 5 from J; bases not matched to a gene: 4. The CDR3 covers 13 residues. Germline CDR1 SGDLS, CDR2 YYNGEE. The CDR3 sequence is CASSTRDRETQYF. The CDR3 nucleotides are TGTGCCAGCAGCACCCGGGACAGGGAGACCCAGTACTTC.

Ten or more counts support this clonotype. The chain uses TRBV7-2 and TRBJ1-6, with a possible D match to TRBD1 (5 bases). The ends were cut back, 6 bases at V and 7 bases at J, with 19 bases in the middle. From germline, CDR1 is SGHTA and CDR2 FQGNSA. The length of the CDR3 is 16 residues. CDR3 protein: CASRTSGGNGNSPLHF. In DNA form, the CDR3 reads TGTGCCAGCAGAACCTCCGGGGGGAATGGGAATTCACCCCTCCACTTT.